The 27 T cell receptor delta chains presented below share a single source sample, sequenced in a study of γδ T cells in repeated Plasmodium falciparum infection. Vgamma9/Vdelta2+ and Vdelta2-negative gammadelta T cells were flow-sorted from PBMC for bulk sequencing. TCRdb re-identified clones in the multiplex PCR reads via CATT. The data hold around 57,000 delta-chain clones, with approximately 1.5% observed a single time. Source material: gamma-delta T cells from blood. Receptors originate from a pool of human donors (malaria-infected and uninfected, not separated).

Regarding this clone: The protein TCRdb gives is from a much larger clone and does not agree with this DNA's translation at residue 20, likely a read error; the protein shown here comes from the DNA. The V gene call reads TRDV1; no J gene was called; TRDD3 is the table's D call, not checked against the DNA. Germline assignment: CDR1 TSWWSYY and CDR2 QGS. This CDR3 comprises 22 residues. CDR3 sequence reads: CALGDVRVSFAGYWGYTDKPIF. For the CDR3, the DNA is TGTGCTCTTGGGGATGTCCGGGTTAGTTTTGCCGGTTACTGGGGATACACCGATAAACCCATCTTT.

As regards this clone: Since a far larger clone is one base different, this is likely a read error. Other nucleotide sequences in the sample specify the same CDR3. The genes are TRDV1 and TRDJ1; 8 bases map to TRDD3. Here the J gene came from matching the DNA to germline, since TCRdb omits it. The J segment lost 2 bases and the V segment lost 1 base, leaving 24 bases of the junction unmatched. From germline, CDR1 is TSWWSYY and CDR2 QGS. The CDR3 is 22 amino acids. The CDR3 DNA reads as TGTGCTCTTGGGGAACAGCCTTACGCTGGTGCTCTAGTAGTGGGGGATACCGATAAACTCATCTTT. Its translation is CALGEQPYAGALVVGDTDKLIF.

In this sample, this clone turned up a few times. The mismatch at residue 17 between this DNA's translation and the TCRdb protein of a much larger clone likely reflects a read error; the protein shown is translated from the DNA. This rearrangement joins TRDV1 to TRDJ1; 10 nucleotides line up with TRDD3. The J gene, not given by TCRdb, was assigned here from a germline match of the nucleotide sequence. The germline CDR1 and CDR2 sequences are TSWWSYY and QGS. This CDR3 is 21 amino acids long. CDR3 coding DNA: TGTGCTATTGGGGAACTAGATCATACTGTTATCGGGGGATACGGCACCAATAAACTCATCTTT. Translation: CAIGELDHTVIGGYGTNKLIF.

As to this clone: TCRdb's protein for this DNA is that of a much larger clone and differs from the translation at residue 22, likely a read error; the protein shown is the DNA translation. The rearrangement links TRDV1 to TRDJ1; 12 bases are shared with TRDD3. This CDR3 region has 28 residues. From germline, CDR1 is TSWWSYY and CDR2 QGS. V gave up 0 bases and J gave up 3 bases; unmatched junction bases: 38. The CDR3 DNA sequence: TGTGCTCTTGGGGAACTAAGAGGGTACCGTGGACCCGGATACTGGGGGATACAATACCCCTACTGCGCCGATAAACTCATCTTT. Residues: CALGELRGYRGPGYWGIQYPYCADKLIF.

Comments on this clone: A far larger clone is off by one base, so a read error is likely. The V gene was left uncalled, and the J gene is TRDJ1; the table gives TRDD3 as D, unverified against the DNA. The CDR3 totals 19 residues. CDR3 loop: CALGELPYWGILMTDKLIF. CDR3 nucleotide sequence: TGTGCTCTTGGGGAGCTTCCCTACTGGGGGATACTCATGACCGATAAACTCATCTTT.

This clone was seen at least ten times. Since a far larger clone is one base different, this is likely a read error. This chain uses TRDV2 with TRDJ1; D not certain. Trimming shortened V by 0 bases and J by 13 bases, and 20 bases separated the two germline ends. This CDR3 contains 14 residues. The germline V gene encodes CDR1 GEAIGNYY and CDR2 EKD. The CDR3: CACDTPFVVGVPIF. The CDR3 bases are TGTGCCTGTGACACCCCTTTTGTAGTTGGCGTACCCATCTTT.

This clone was picked up many times. Since a far larger clone is one base different, this is likely a read error. Distinct nucleotide sequences in the sample also encode this CDR3. The V gene is TRDV2, the J gene TRDJ3; 8 nucleotides align to TRDD3. Here the J gene came from matching the DNA to germline, since TCRdb omits it. Trimming removed 1 base from V and 1 base from J; junction bases left unmatched: 8. Germline V lookup: CDR1 GEAIGNYY, CDR2 EKD. The CDR3 is 19 amino acids. The CDR3 DNA reads as TGTGCCTGTGACACTCCTGGGGGACAAAGTTCCTGGGACACCCGACAGATGTTTTTC. It encodes CACDTPGGQSSWDTRQMFF.

This clone was seen many times. With a far larger clone one base away, a read error is the likely cause. The genes are TRDV3 and TRDJ1, with 12 nucleotides matching TRDD3. V was clipped by 2 bases and J by 0 bases; unmatched bases: 43. From germline, CDR1 is TVYSNPD and CDR2 GDNSRS (reference sequence). The CDR3 extends over 28 amino acids. As DNA, the CDR3 is TGTGCCTTTGGTGGTTCCTCCCCGCTGGGGGATACGGGGAGCGCATGTTTACGGACAGCTACGTACACCGATAAACTCATCTTT. Protein product: CAFGGSSPLGDTGSACLRTATYTDKLIF.

To note about this clone: TCRdb's protein for this DNA is that of a much larger clone and differs from the translation at residue 9, likely a read error; the protein shown is the DNA translation. This sequence joins TRDV3 and TRDJ1; 13 bases are shared with TRDD3. Looked up from germline, CDR1 is TVYSNPD and CDR2 is GDNSRS (reference sequence). The CDR3 contains 20 residues. V trimming: 4 bases; J trimming: 3 bases; junction bases outside the gene matches: 23. The CDR3 nucleotides are TGTGCCTCCCGTTTTTTCCTCTACCCTTACTGGGGGATACGCTCCGATAAACTCATCTTT. Its protein is CASRFFLYPYWGIRSDKLIF. The full variable domain, in which reference TRDV3 and TRDJ1 provide the parts outside the CDR3, is CDKVTQSSPDQTVASGSEVVLLCTYDTVYSNPDLFWYRIRPDYSFQFVFYGDNSRSEGADFTQGRFSVKHILTQKAFHLVISPVRTEDSATYYCASRFFLYPYWGIRSDKLIFGKGTRVTVEP.

This clone came up many times. TCRdb lists the protein of a much larger clone for this DNA, which differs at residue 4, so this is likely a read error; the protein given here is translated from the DNA itself. The chain carries TRDV3 and TRDJ1; D may be TRDD3 (6 bases). Looked up from germline, CDR1 is TVYSNPD and CDR2 is GDNSRS (reference sequence). The length of the CDR3 is 18 residues. Trimming took off 5 bases at V and 0 bases at J, with 28 bases between the two ends. This CDR3 reads CARGLQIWGWPYTDKLIF. The CDR3 DNA is TGTGCCCGCGGGCTACAGATCTGGGGATGGCCCTACACCGATAAACTCATCTTT.

The sample holds a few counts of this clone. Translating this DNA gives a protein that differs at residue 11 from the TCRdb one, which belongs to a much larger clone; a read error is likely, and the protein shown is this translation. This rearrangement joins TRDV2 to TRDJ3, with TRDD2 as a possible D gene (8 bases). In the absence of a J gene in TCRdb, the DNA was matched to germline to assign it here. Trimming stripped 3 bases from V and 0 bases from J, with 38 bases between. The CDR3 contains 26 residues. CDR1 is GEAIGNYY, CDR2 EKD, per germline. The CDR3 region has the DNA TGTGCCTGTGACGTACGTTACTTCCTACACCATTACTGGGGAACGAGGGACTCCTGGGACACCCGACAGATGTTTTTC. This gives the protein CACDVRYFLHHYWGTRDSWDTRQMFF.

This clone was picked up many times. A far larger clone lies a single base away; this is likely a read error. Other DNA variants within this sample encode the same CDR3. The gene calls are TRDV2 and TRDJ1; TRDD3 might be the D (6 bases). Germline V gene data show CDR1 as GEAIGNYY and CDR2 as EKD. CDR3 length: 20 amino acids. CDR3 nucleotide sequence: TGTGCCTGTGACACTCTTAGAGTACTGGGTGGGCCGGTCATCACCGATAAGCTCATCTTT. This gives the protein CACDTLRVLGGPVITDKLIF.

A note on this clone: A far larger clone is only one base removed, so a read error is likely. Other DNA sequences in this sample translate to the same CDR3. No J gene was assigned, while the V gene was called as TRDV2; no DNA check was done on the table's D call, TRDD3. Germline V gives CDR1 GEAIGNYY, CDR2 EKD. There are 22 residues in the CDR3. Here the CDR3 reads CACDTPDSGPLGDTPDTDKLIF. CDR3 coding DNA: TGTGCCTGTGACACCCCCGATTCAGGCCCACTGGGGGATACTCCGGACACCGATAAGCTCATCTTT.

This clone was counted between two and nine times. The TCRdb record carries a much larger clone's protein, which differs from this DNA's translation at residue 10; a read error is the likely cause, and the protein listed here is the DNA translation. The chain carries TRDV1 and TRDJ1; TRDD3 is a possible D gene (6 bases). CDR3 length: 18 amino acids. From germline, CDR1 is TSWWSYY and CDR2 QGS. CDR3 coding DNA: TGTGCTCTTTGGGAACCCGGCTTACTGAGGGATAAAACCGATAAACTCATCTTT. Translation: CALWEPGLLRDKTDKLIF.

In regard to this clone: The protein TCRdb gives is from a much larger clone and does not agree with this DNA's translation at residue 11, likely a read error; the protein shown here comes from the DNA. The chain recombines TRDV1 with TRDJ1; possibly TRDD2 or TRDD3 for D (7 bases each). Here the J gene came from matching the DNA to germline, since TCRdb omits it. The CDR3 length is 22 residues. CDR1 and CDR2 (germline): TSWWSYY, QGS. The CDR3 sequence: CALGEWHFLPPGDRGYTYKLIF. The CDR3 DNA follows: TGTGCTCTTGGGGAATGGCATTTCCTACCTCCTGGGGATAGGGGCTACACCTATAAACTCATCTTT.

This clone was seen many times. TCRdb pairs this DNA with a much larger clone's protein that differs at residue 3, likely a read error; the protein shown was translated from the DNA. The V and J genes are TRDV1 and TRDJ1; D is possibly TRDD3 (6 bases). The germline V gene encodes CDR1 TSWWSYY and CDR2 QGS. This CDR3 has 18 residues. CDR3 nucleotides: TGTGCTCCTGGGAAAATAAGTGGGGGGTGGCGGTACACCGATAAACTCATCTTT. It yields the protein CAPGKISGGWRYTDKLIF.

At least ten counts were recorded for this clone. CDR3 sequence (DNA): TGTGCTCTTGGGGAACTGTCCTACCCTCCCCCGGATACCGATAAACTCATCTTT. Amino acid sequence: CALGELSYPPPDTDKLIF. The gene calls are TRDV1 and TRDJ1; a possible D gene is TRDD2 (6 bases). The germline V gene has CDR1 TSWWSYY and CDR2 QGS. The V gene lost 0 bases and the J gene lost 2 bases, with 19 bases spanning the gap. This CDR3 is 18 amino acids long.

This clone was counted many times. The protein in TCRdb stems from a much larger clone and differs at residue 3 from this DNA's translation, likely a read error; here the protein is translated from the DNA. The chain joins TRDV2 to TRDJ1; 11 positions agree with TRDD3. The germline V gene encodes CDR1 GEAIGNYY and CDR2 EKD. The CDR3 consists of 16 residues. The CDR3 is CAFDTVGGYASDKLIF. The CDR3 DNA follows: TGTGCCTTTGACACCGTTGGGGGATACGCATCCGATAAACTCATCTTT.

This clone was observed a few times. With a far larger clone one base away, a read error is the likely cause. The sample contains more than one DNA sequence encoding this CDR3. The chain uses TRDV1 and TRDJ1; 11 bases align to TRDD3. Germline V gene sequence: CDR1 TSWWSYY, CDR2 QGS. This CDR3 contains 24 residues. With V trimmed by 3 bases and J by 5 bases, 32 bases remained unmatched. The CDR3 DNA is TGTGCTCTTGGGGATCCCGGACGCCTTCCCCGGTCTGGGGGATACCCCCGACACCGGGATAAACTCATCTTT. It translates to CALGDPGRLPRSGGYPRHRDKLIF.

This clone has at least ten counts. TCRdb has a much larger clone's protein, which differs at residue 5 from the translation of this DNA, likely because of a read error; what is shown is the protein translated from the DNA. The J gene is TRDJ1, the V gene TRDV1; D call uncertain. Germline V gene data show CDR1 as TSWWSYY and CDR2 as QGS. The CDR3 extends over 12 amino acids. Trimming took off 4 bases at V and 2 bases at J, with 5 bases between the two ends. CDR3 residues: CALGGRTDKLIF. DNA for the CDR3: TGTGCTCTTGGGGGACGAACCGATAAACTCATCTTT.

A remark on this clone: A far larger clone is a single base away, which makes a read error likely. This sample includes further DNA sequences coding for the same CDR3. The genes are TRDV1 and TRDJ1; no clear D gene. The CDR3 contains 16 residues. Between the trimmed V and J ends, which lost 0 bases and 0 bases, there was a span of 11 bases. Per the germline V gene, CDR1 is TSWWSYY and CDR2 is QGS. The CDR3 spells CALGELPPPYTDKLIF. Here the CDR3 DNA reads TGTGCTCTTGGGGAACTGCCCCCGCCGTACACCGATAAACTCATCTTT.

On this clone: TCRdb's protein, taken from a much larger clone, differs from this DNA's translation at residue 14, likely owing to a read error; the protein displayed comes from the DNA. The chain employs TRDV1 and TRDJ1; D may correspond to TRDD2 or TRDD3 (8 bases each). The J gene, absent from TCRdb, was called here by matching the DNA to germline. Trimming removed 1 base at V and 3 bases at J, with 33 bases between. The CDR3 is 22 amino acids. Germline assignment: CDR1 TSWWSYY and CDR2 QGS. The CDR3 sequence: CALGEPVRSSYWGVKVADKLIF. DNA of the CDR3: TGTGCTCTTGGGGAACCCGTGAGGTCTTCCTACTGGGGGGTAAAGGTGGCCGATAAACTCATCTTT.

On this clone: A clone one base away is much larger, so this may be a read error. Different DNA sequences within this sample yield the same CDR3. The chain recombines TRDV1 with TRDJ1, with 13 bases aligning to TRDD3. The CDR3 is 21 residues long. Germline CDR1 and CDR2: TSWWSYY and QGS. The CDR3 region has the DNA TGTGCTCTTGGGGAACTACTCCCTAGGATCTACTGGGGGATACGACCCGATAAACTCACCTTT. It is translated as CALGELLPRIYWGIRPDKLTF.

This clone has more than one count but fewer than ten. For this DNA, TCRdb reports the protein of a much larger clone, which diverges at residue 3, most likely from a read error; the protein presented here is translated directly from the DNA. V gene TRDV3 combines with J gene TRDJ1; possible D gene TRDD3, 5 bases. There are 14 residues in the CDR3. Germline CDR1 reads TVYSNPD; CDR2 reads GDNSRS (reference sequence). Deletions cut 5 bases from V and 4 bases from J, with 20 bases between. For the CDR3, the DNA is TGTGCCCTTCACGACCCGATTTGGGGCGATAAACTCATCTTT. It specifies CALHDPIWGDKLIF.

This clone was detected only a few times. TCRdb lists the protein of a much larger clone for this DNA, which differs at residue 8, so this is likely a read error; the protein given here is translated from the DNA itself. The chain joins TRDV1 to TRDJ1, with D perhaps matching TRDD1, TRDD2 or TRDD3 (5 bases each). The CDR3 contains 21 residues. Germline CDR1 TSWWSYY, CDR2 QGS. Trimming removed 3 bases at V and 0 bases at J, with 29 bases between. The CDR3 sequence is CALGDPKYSSILDLYTDKLIF. The CDR3 DNA reads as TGTGCTCTTGGGGACCCTAAATATTCCTCCATACTGGACCTATACACCGATAAACTCATCTTT.

For this clone: With only one base between it and a far larger clone, this is likely a read error. Other DNA sequences within the sample encode an identical CDR3. The chain links TRDV1 to TRDJ1; a possible D gene is TRDD2 (5 bases). The V end was cut by 4 bases, the J end by 2 bases, with 35 bases between. The CDR3 runs 22 residues. Germline V gene sequence: CDR1 TSWWSYY, CDR2 QGS. This CDR3 is CALGGLPFPERRPTKKTDKLIF. The CDR3 nucleotides read TGTGCTCTTGGGGGCCTCCCTTTTCCCGAAAGGCGACCTACGAAGAAGACCGATAAACTCATCTTT.

This clone occurred a few times. A single base is all that separates this from a far larger clone, so a read error is likely. This sample also contains other DNA sequences that code for the same CDR3. This rearrangement joins TRDV2 to TRDJ1, with D possibly TRDD3 on 5 matching bases. The germline gives CDR1 GEAIGNYY, CDR2 EKD. V shed 0 bases and J shed 7 bases, with 23 bases lying between them. The CDR3 runs to 17 residues. CDR3: CACDTRVDTGCECKLIF. The CDR3 nucleotides are TGTGCCTGTGACACCCGTGTTGATACCGGGTGCGAGTGTAAACTCATCTTT.